This T cell receptor (beta chain) was captured by sequencing in a study of spatial heterogeneity in lung cancer. This clonotype was recorded only once. Its antigen is not known. This may come from a read error, since a much larger clone is one base off. Time point denoted: sample taken at primary tumor resection. Patients with untreated early-stage non-small cell lung cancer, numbering approximately 79, were the donors. Sequencing was performed on whole RNA extracted from tumor and nontumor lung tissue, or from frozen PBMC, and the material was left unsorted. Every TCR cDNA molecule bore a unique molecular identifier. TCRdb analysed the 5' RACE reads with MiXCR anew, one entry per CDR3 protein. The sample records more than 7,500 distinct CDR3 sequences, around 8.9% being singletons. Study results and caveats: Tumor mutation count correlated with how many alpha and beta TCRs expanded intratumorally.

This CDR3 is built from 18 residues. CDR1 is SGHNT and CDR2 is YENEEA in the germline V gene. V trimming: 5 bases; J trimming: 1 base; junction bases outside the gene matches: 13. Sequencing used lung tumor tissue, obtained at surgery. This rearrangement joins TRBV11-3 to TRBJ2-3; TRBD1 agrees at 9 bases. This TCR derives from a male donor with early-stage non-small cell lung cancer. The CDR3 here is CASSLTIPGQGCTDTQYF. The CDR3, as DNA: TGTGCCAGCAGCCTGACTATACCGGGACAGGGCTGCACAGATACGCAGTATTTT.